A single sample gave rise to the 27 T cell receptor beta chains below, sequenced in a study of T cells in Graves' hyperthyroidism and ophthalmopathy. Amplification of TCR beta CDR3 regions used RNA as the template. A first-round RT-PCR of the TCR CDR3 used the HTBI primer set. TCRdb ran MiXCR on the multiplex PCR reads and lists one entry per CDR3 protein. The sample has hundreds of thousands of distinct CDR3 sequences; 20% are singletons. Sequenced sample: blood. The receptors were sampled from a young man with Graves' ophthalmopathy.

This chain links TRBV7-9 with TRBJ1-6, with 7 bases identical to TRBD1. The CDR3 covers 15 residues. CDR1 SEHNR and CDR2 FQNEAQ come from the germline V gene (reference sequence). V lost 4 bases, J lost 4 bases, and 4 bases stayed unmatched. This chain's CDR3 is CASSSGQSYNSPLHF. In nucleotides, the CDR3 is TGTGCCAGCAGCTCGGGACAGTCATATAATTCACCCCTCCACTTT.

In DNA form, the CDR3 reads TGCAGCGCCCTAGCTGCGGACGATGAGCAGTTCTTC. This codes for CSALAADDEQFF. The genes are TRBV29-1 and TRBJ2-1, with a tentative D call TRBD2 (5 bases). This CDR3 has 12 amino acids. The V gene lost 7 bases and the J gene lost 8 bases, with 15 bases spanning the gap. Germline-derived CDR1 and CDR2 are SQVTM and ANQGSEA.

This clonotype was seen ten or more times. The chain has TRBV7-2 and TRBJ2-1; maybe TRBD2 (6 bases). CDR3 length equals 14 residues. Germline loops: CDR1 SGHTA, CDR2 FQGNSA. The germline V and J ends were trimmed by 0 bases and 5 bases, with 8 bases remaining between them. The CDR3 DNA reads TGTGCCAGCAGCTTAGCGGGACTGAACAATGAGCAGTTCTTC. Encoded protein: CASSLAGLNNEQFF.

This clonotype was seen once. V usage is TRBV2 and J usage is TRBJ1-5; 8 bases are a match to TRBD1. From germline, CDR1 is SNHLY and CDR2 FYNNEI. The CDR3 consists of 13 residues. The J segment lost 5 bases and the V segment lost 6 bases, leaving 3 bases of the junction unmatched. Written as DNA, the CDR3 is TGTGCCAGCAGGTTGACAGGGGATCAGCCCCAGCATTTT. Amino acids: CASRLTGDQPQHF.

This clonotype was counted at least ten times. The V call is TRBV28, the J call TRBJ2-1, with D perhaps TRBD1 (6 bases). The V end lost 4 bases, the J end lost 5 bases, and 9 bases lay between the germline ends. This CDR3 comprises 13 residues. Germline V gene data show CDR1 as MDHEN and CDR2 as SYDVKM. CDR3 bases: TGTGCCAGCAGTTCCGGACAGAACAATGAGCAGTTCTTC. Translation: CASSSGQNNEQFF.

This clonotype has only a few counts. The chain employs TRBV14 and TRBJ2-2; the D gene is possibly TRBD1 (6 bases). Germline CDR1 and CDR2: SGHDN and FVKESK. V was cut by 4 bases and J by 0 bases, with 15 bases left in between. The CDR3 is 17 residues long. CDR3 DNA sequence: TGTGCCAGCAGCCTTACTCAGGGGACGACGAACACCGGGGAGCTGTTTTTT. Its translation is CASSLTQGTTNTGELFF.

CDR3 nucleotide sequence: TGTGCCAGCGGAGGGACAGGGGATGAAAAACTGTTTTTT. Its protein is CASGGTGDEKLFF. The rearrangement uses TRBV27 and TRBJ1-4; 10 nucleotides match TRBD1. V dropped 8 bases and J dropped 6; count of bases not matched to a gene: 3. The CDR3 consists of 13 residues. Per the germline V gene, CDR1 is MNHEY and CDR2 is SMNVEV (reference sequence). Full variable domain (remainder filled in from reference TRBV27 and TRBJ1-4): EAQVTQNPRYLITVTGKKLTVTCSQNMNHEYMSWYRQDPGLGLRQIYYSMNVEVTDKGDVPEGYKVSRKEKRNFPLILESPSPNQTSLYFCASGGTGDEKLFFGSGTQLSVL.

This clonotype showed up just a few times. CDR3: CASSFIPGPVGRDTDTQYF. CDR3 coding DNA: TGTGCCAGCAGCTTTATCCCAGGTCCGGTGGGACGTGATACAGATACGCAGTATTTT. The chain has TRBV7-2 and TRBJ2-3, with D perhaps matching TRBD1 or TRBD2 (5 bases each). Per germline, CDR1 SGHTA and CDR2 FQGNSA. The CDR3 is made up of 19 amino acids. The V end was cut by 3 bases, the J end by 3 bases, with 25 bases between. The whole variable domain, filled in from reference TRBV7-2 and TRBJ2-3, reads GAGVSQSPSNKVTEKGKDVELRCDPISGHTALYWYRQSLGQGLEFLIYFQGNSAPDKSGLPSDRFSAERTGGSVSTLTIQRTQQEDSAVYLCASSFIPGPVGRDTDTQYFGPGTRLTVL.

The chain recombines TRBV7-6 with TRBJ2-1; 8 bases are shared with TRBD1. In germline, CDR1 is SGHVS, CDR2 FNYEAQ. This CDR3 is built from 14 residues. J gave up 10 bases and V 5 bases, and 10 bases lay outside the gene matches. CDR3 sequence: CASSGRDRSYEQFF. The DNA for the CDR3 is TGTGCCAGCAGCGGCCGGGACAGGTCCTACGAGCAGTTCTTC.

This clonotype was counted only a few times. The CDR3 nucleotides read TGTGCCAGCAGCACACGGGACTCGGGAGGCAATGAGCAGTTCTTC. Translated: CASSTRDSGGNEQFF. The V and J genes are TRBV6-1 and TRBJ2-1; 7 nucleotides agree with TRBD2. CDR1 is MNHNS, CDR2 SASEGT, per germline. V gave up 6 bases and J gave up 6 bases; unmatched junction bases: 11. The CDR3 is 15 residues long.

This clonotype has more than one count but fewer than ten. This sequence joins TRBV20-1 and TRBJ2-2; D is undetermined. Trimming cost V 3 bases and J 5 bases, with 7 bases left between them. Germline V lookup: CDR1 DFQATT, CDR2 SNEGSKA (reference sequence). The CDR3 is 12 residues long. The CDR3 protein is CSARFGTGELFF. CDR3 DNA: TGCAGTGCTAGGTTCGGGACCGGGGAGCTGTTTTTT.

The V and J genes are TRBV5-1 and TRBJ2-1; TRBD2 agrees at 7 bases. Germline V gene sequence: CDR1 SGHRS, CDR2 YFSETQ. The CDR3 spans 15 residues. After removal of 0 bases from V and 7 bases from J, the junction contained 7 bases not matched to a gene. CDR3 coding DNA: TGCGCCAGCAGCTTGGTCGCGGGAGCAGGGAATGAGCAGTTCTTC. This translates into CASSLVAGAGNEQFF.

The chain employs TRBV29-1 and TRBJ1-2; unclear D gene. CDR1 is SQVTM and CDR2 is ANQGSEA in the germline V gene. The CDR3 runs 11 residues. V was clipped by 3 bases and J by 8 bases, with 10 bases between them. CDR3 nucleotides: TGCAGCGTTGAGGCTGCCACCGGCTACACCTTC. Its translation is CSVEAATGYTF.

This clonotype showed up many times. The chain couples TRBV5-5 to TRBJ1-1; D possibly corresponds to TRBD1 (5 bases). Germline CDR1 reads SGHKS; CDR2 reads YYEKEE (reference sequence). This CDR3 is 13 amino acids long. V was pared by 4 bases and J by 5 bases, with 12 bases between. CDR3: CASSPGVRTEAFF. The CDR3 bases are TGTGCCAGCAGCCCGGGGGTAAGGACTGAAGCTTTCTTT.

The rearrangement links TRBV5-5 to TRBJ2-7; 10 nucleotides line up with TRBD1. V lost 5 bases and J lost 7; bases outside the gene matches: 9. Germline V lookup: CDR1 SGHKS, CDR2 YYEKEE (reference sequence). The CDR3 is 14 amino acids. CDR3 nucleotide sequence: TGTGCCAGCAGTTACGGGACAGGGGCCATGGAGCAGTACTTC. As protein: CASSYGTGAMEQYF.

The chain employs TRBV4-1 and TRBJ2-7, with D unresolved. Trimming removed 1 base from V and 0 bases from J, with 10 bases in between. The CDR3 loop spans 15 amino acids. The germline V gene has CDR1 MGHRA and CDR2 YSYEKL. CDR3 region: CASSQGSTSSYEQYF. The DNA for the CDR3 is TGCGCCAGCAGCCAAGGTAGCACAAGCTCCTACGAGCAGTACTTC.

The sample holds many counts of this clonotype. V and J are TRBV7-9 and TRBJ2-3; 10 bases map to TRBD1. Germline CDR1 SEHNR, CDR2 FQNEAQ (reference sequence). With V trimmed by 5 bases and J by 1 base, 6 bases remained unmatched. The CDR3 length is 16 residues. CDR3 in amino acids: CASSPTGTGGTDTQYF. Written as DNA, the CDR3 is TGTGCCAGCAGCCCTACCGGGACAGGGGGCACAGATACGCAGTATTTT.

The V gene is TRBV6-1, the J gene TRBJ1-1; D is perhaps TRBD1 (5 bases). Germline V gene data show CDR1 as MNHNS and CDR2 as SASEGT. The CDR3 spans 12 residues. V was pared by 5 bases and J by 6 bases, with 10 bases between. The CDR3 sequence is CASSSTGPEAFF. In DNA, the CDR3 is TGTGCCAGCAGTTCAACAGGCCCTGAAGCTTTCTTT.

This clonotype was counted a few times. The chain joins TRBV7-8 to TRBJ2-4, with TRBD2 matching 8 bases. V lost 3 bases and J lost 0; bases outside the gene matches: 13. The CDR3 contains 19 residues. Germline CDR1 reads SGHVS; CDR2 reads FQNEAQ. The chain's CDR3 is CASSFGGRRFLGAKNIQYF. CDR3 DNA sequence: TGTGCCAGCAGCTTCGGCGGGAGGAGGTTTTTGGGAGCCAAAAACATTCAGTACTTC.

This clonotype was detected only a few times. The chain couples TRBV5-6 to TRBJ2-1; D unresolved. Germline assignment: CDR1 SGHDT and CDR2 YYEEEE. CDR3 length equals 15 residues. Between the trimmed V and J ends, which lost 4 bases and 2 bases, there was a span of 13 bases. CDR3 in DNA: TGTGCCAGCAGCCGACCCACAAGCCCCTACAATGAGCAGTTCTTC. Amino acid sequence: CASSRPTSPYNEQFF. Variable domain in full (rest from reference TRBV5-6 and TRBJ2-1): DAGVTQSPTHLIKTRGQQVTLRCSPKSGHDTVSWYQQALGQGPQFIFQYYEEEERQRGNFPDRFSGHQFPNYSSELNVNALLLGDSALYLCASSRPTSPYNEQFFGPGTRLTVL.

In its sample, this clonotype was seen many times. The rearrangement joins TRBV28 to TRBJ2-2; D not resolved. V lost 5 bases and J 7 bases, leaving 11 bases between the germline ends. The CDR3 covers 13 residues. In germline, CDR1 is MDHEN, CDR2 SYDVKM. The CDR3 spells CASSPDTIGELFF. CDR3 DNA sequence: TGTGCCAGCAGTCCCGACACGATCGGGGAGCTGTTTTTT. The full variable domain, with the rest looked up from reference TRBV28 and TRBJ2-2, is DVKVTQSSRYLVKRTGEKVFLECVQDMDHENMFWYRQDPGLGLRLIYFSYDVKMKEKGDIPEGYSVSREKKERFSLILESASTNQTSMYLCASSPDTIGELFFGEGSRLTVL.

This clonotype was picked up many times. This chain joins TRBV5-1 and TRBJ2-1; unclear D gene. Germline CDR1 reads SGHRS; CDR2 reads YFSETQ. V was clipped by 1 base and J by 8 bases, with 10 bases between them. This CDR3 is built from 13 residues. For the CDR3, the DNA is TGCGCCAGCAGCTTGCAACCCAGCCATGAGCAGTTCTTC. This encodes CASSLQPSHEQFF.

This clonotype was detected many times. The chain combines TRBV12-3 or TRBV12-4 with TRBJ1-5, with 8 bases identical to TRBD1. The junction had 14 bases not matched to a gene; V was cut back by 3 bases and J by 10 bases. The CDR3 is 16 residues long. For the CDR3, the DNA is TGTGCCAGCAGTTTCTGGACAGGGCAGGAAATTGAACCCCAGCATTTT. Translation: CASSFWTGQEIEPQHF.

CDR3 loop: CAWSDRRSSPLHF. The CDR3 bases are TGTGCCTGGAGTGACCGTCGAAGTTCACCCCTCCACTTT. This chain links TRBV30 with TRBJ1-6; D is uncertain. The germline gives CDR1 GTSNPN, CDR2 SVGIG (reference sequence). The CDR3 covers 13 residues. V shed 1 base and J shed 9 bases, with 10 bases lying between them.

The rearrangement uses TRBV2 and TRBJ2-3; D is uncertain. The germline V gene has CDR1 SNHLY and CDR2 FYNNEI. The CDR3 length is 12 residues. The V end lost 6 bases, the J end lost 6 bases, and 10 bases lay between the germline ends. CDR3 nucleotides: TGTGCCAGCAGAATCGTCCCTGATACGCAGTATTTT. Amino acid sequence: CASRIVPDTQYF. Variable domain in full (rest from reference TRBV2 and TRBJ2-3): EPEVTQTPSHQVTQMGQEVILRCVPISNHLYFYWYRQILGQKVEFLVSFYNNEISEKSEIFDDQFSVERPDGSNFTLKIRSTKLEDSAMYFCASRIVPDTQYFGPGTRLTVL.

V and J are TRBV5-1 and TRBJ2-7, with a weak D call TRBD2 (5 bases). With 4 bases removed from V and 2 bases from J, the gap between germline ends came to 10 bases. The CDR3 is 13 amino acids. Germline-derived CDR1 and CDR2 are SGHRS and YFSETQ. The CDR3, as DNA: TGCGCCAGCAGCCCGGGGTGGGCCTACGAGCAGTACTTC. It encodes CASSPGWAYEQYF.

This clonotype was seen at least ten times. V and J are TRBV28 and TRBJ1-4; D is possibly TRBD1 (6 bases). Between the trimmed V and J ends, which lost 7 bases and 8 bases, there was a span of 14 bases. The CDR3 is made up of 13 amino acids. Per germline, CDR1 MDHEN and CDR2 SYDVKM. The CDR3 reads CASTQGRGEKLFF. CDR3 DNA: TGTGCCAGCACCCAGGGGCGAGGAGAAAAACTGTTTTTT. Filled out from reference TRBV28 and TRBJ1-4, the complete variable domain reads DVKVTQSSRYLVKRTGEKVFLECVQDMDHENMFWYRQDPGLGLRLIYFSYDVKMKEKGDIPEGYSVSREKKERFSLILESASTNQTSMYLCASTQGRGEKLFFGSGTQLSVL.